This record concerns one T cell receptor beta chain sequence. The antigen remains undetermined. The record originates from a study of blood T cells in healthy people across ages. Sample-barcoded 5' priming and a J-beta primer mix drove a second PCR of roughly 7 to 11 cycles. Every cDNA molecule carried a tag from a template-switch adaptor bearing 12 random nucleotides. TCRdb ran MiXCR on the 5' RACE reads and lists one entry per CDR3 protein. Here the sample spans hundreds of thousands of distinct CDR3 sequences, more than 25% being singletons. Findings of the study overall: PBMC samples, being unsorted, prevented any conclusive comparison of naive and antigen-experienced cells.

Caucasian individuals from Russia who were healthy and aged about 6 to 95 acted as donors. Each sample yielded at least 6 million isolated PBMCs. This CDR3 is 16 amino acids long. Germline trimming cut 3 bases from V and 11 bases from J; bases unmatched to any gene: 11. CDR1 and CDR2 (germline): MGHRA, YSYEKL. Sequencing was done on a sample of blood. The source of this sequence is a woman older than 75 in good health. This chain links TRBV4-1 with TRBJ2-5; 14 bases agree with TRBD2. The CDR3 reads CASSQMTSGGAHEQYF. The CDR3 DNA reads TGCGCCAGCAGCCAGATGACTAGCGGGGGGGCACATGAGCAGTACTTC.